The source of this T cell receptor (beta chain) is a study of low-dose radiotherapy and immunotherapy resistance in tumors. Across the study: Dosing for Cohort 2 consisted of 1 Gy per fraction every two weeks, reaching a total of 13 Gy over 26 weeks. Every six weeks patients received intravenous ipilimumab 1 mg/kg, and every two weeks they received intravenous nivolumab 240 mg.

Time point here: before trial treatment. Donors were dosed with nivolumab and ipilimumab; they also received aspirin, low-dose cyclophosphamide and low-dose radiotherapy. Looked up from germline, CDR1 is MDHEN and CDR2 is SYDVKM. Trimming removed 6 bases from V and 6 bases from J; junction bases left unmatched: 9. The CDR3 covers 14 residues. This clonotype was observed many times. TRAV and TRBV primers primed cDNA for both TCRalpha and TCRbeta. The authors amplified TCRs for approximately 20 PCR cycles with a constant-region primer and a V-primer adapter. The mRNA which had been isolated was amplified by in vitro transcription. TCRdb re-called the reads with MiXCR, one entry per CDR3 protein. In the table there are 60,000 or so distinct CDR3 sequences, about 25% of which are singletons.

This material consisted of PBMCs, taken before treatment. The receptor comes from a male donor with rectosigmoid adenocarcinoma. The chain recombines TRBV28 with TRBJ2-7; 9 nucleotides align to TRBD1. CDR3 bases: TGTGCCAGCAGGCGGGACAGGGTAGTTCGCGAGCAGTACTTC. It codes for CASRRDRVVREQYF.